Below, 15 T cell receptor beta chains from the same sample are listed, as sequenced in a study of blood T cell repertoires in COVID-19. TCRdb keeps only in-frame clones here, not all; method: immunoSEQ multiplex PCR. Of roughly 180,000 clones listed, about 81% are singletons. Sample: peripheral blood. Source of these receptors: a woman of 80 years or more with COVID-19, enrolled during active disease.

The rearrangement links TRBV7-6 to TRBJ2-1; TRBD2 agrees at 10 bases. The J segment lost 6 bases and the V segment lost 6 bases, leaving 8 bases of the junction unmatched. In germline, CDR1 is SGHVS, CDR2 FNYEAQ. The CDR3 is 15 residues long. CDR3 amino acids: CASSDQRGGRNEQFF. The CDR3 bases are TGTGCCAGCAGTGATCAGCGGGGGGGTCGCAATGAGCAGTTCTTC.

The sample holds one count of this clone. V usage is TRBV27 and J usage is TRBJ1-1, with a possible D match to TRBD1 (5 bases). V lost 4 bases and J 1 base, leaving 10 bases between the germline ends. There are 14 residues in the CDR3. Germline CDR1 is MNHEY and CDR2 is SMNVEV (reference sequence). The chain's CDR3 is CASSSWGGNTEAFF. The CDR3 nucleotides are TGTGCCAGCAGTTCGTGGGGGGGGAACACTGAAGCTTTCTTT.

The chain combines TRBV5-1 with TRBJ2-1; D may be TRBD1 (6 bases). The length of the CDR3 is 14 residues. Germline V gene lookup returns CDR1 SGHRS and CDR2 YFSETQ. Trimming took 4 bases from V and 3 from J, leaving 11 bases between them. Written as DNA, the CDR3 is TGCGCCAGCAGCGGGCAGGGGAACTACAATGAGCAGTTCTTC. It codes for CASSGQGNYNEQFF.

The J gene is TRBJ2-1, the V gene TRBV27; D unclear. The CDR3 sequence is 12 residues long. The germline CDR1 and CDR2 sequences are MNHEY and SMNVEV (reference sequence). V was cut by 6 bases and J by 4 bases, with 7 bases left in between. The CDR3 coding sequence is TGTGCCAGCAGGTCTCCGTACAATGAGCAGTTCTTC. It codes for CASRSPYNEQFF.

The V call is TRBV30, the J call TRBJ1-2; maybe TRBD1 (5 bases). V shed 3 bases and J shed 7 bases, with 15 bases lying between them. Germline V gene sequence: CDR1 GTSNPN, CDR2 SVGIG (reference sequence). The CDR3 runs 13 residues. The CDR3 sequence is CAWSLRGRGGYTF. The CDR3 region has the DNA TGTGCCTGGAGCCTCCGGGGGAGAGGTGGCTACACCTTC.

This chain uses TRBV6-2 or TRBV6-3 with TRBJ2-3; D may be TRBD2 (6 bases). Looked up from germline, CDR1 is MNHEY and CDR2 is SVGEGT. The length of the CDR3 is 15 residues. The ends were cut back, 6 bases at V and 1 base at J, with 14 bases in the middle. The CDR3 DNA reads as TGTGCCAGCAGCGACGGGGGTGAGGGCACAGATACGCAGTATTTT. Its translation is CASSDGGEGTDTQYF.

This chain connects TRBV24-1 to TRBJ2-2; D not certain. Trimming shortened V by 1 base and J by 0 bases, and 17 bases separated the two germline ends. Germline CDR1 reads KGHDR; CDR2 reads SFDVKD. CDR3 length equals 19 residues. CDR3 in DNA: TGTGCCACCAGTGATTTAATCGTTAGGAGACTTCCGAACACCGGGGAGCTGTTTTTT. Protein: CATSDLIVRRLPNTGELFF.

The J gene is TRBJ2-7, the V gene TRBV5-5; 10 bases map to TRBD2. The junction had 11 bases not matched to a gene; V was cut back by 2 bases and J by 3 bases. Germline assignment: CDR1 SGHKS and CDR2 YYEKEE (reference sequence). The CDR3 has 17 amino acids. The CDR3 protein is CASSLILSSGRFYEQYF. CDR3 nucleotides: TGTGCCAGCAGCTTAATTCTCAGTAGCGGGAGGTTCTACGAGCAGTACTTC.

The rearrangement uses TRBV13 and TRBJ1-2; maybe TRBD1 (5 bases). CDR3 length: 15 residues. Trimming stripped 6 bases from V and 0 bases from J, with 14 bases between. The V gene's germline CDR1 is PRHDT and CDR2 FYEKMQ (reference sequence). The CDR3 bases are TGTGCCAGCAGTCCTCCCGGGGGACCTAACTATGGCTACACCTTC. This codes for CASSPPGGPNYGYTF. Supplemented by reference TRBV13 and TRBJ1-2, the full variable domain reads AAGVIQSPRHLIKEKRETATLKCYPIPRHDTVYWYQQGPGQDPQFLISFYEKMQSDKGSIPDRFSAQQFSDYHSELNMSSLELGDSALYFCASSPPGGPNYGYTFGSGTRLTVV.

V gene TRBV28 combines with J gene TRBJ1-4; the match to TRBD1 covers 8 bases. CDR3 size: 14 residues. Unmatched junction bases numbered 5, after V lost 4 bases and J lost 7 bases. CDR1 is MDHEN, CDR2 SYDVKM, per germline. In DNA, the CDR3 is TGTGCCAGCAGTTGGGACAGGATCGGTGAAAAACTGTTTTTT. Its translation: CASSWDRIGEKLFF.

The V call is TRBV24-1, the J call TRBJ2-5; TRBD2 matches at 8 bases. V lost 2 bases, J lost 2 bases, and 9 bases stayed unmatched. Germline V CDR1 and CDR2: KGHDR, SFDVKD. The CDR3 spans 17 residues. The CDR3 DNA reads TGTGCCACCAGTGATTCTCTTAGCGGGGTTGCGCAAGAGACCCAGTACTTC. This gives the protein CATSDSLSGVAQETQYF.

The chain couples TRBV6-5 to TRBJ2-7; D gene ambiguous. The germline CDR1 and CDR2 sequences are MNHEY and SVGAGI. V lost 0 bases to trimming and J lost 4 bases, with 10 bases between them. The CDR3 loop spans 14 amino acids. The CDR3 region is CASSYSTAGYEQYF. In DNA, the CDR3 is TGTGCCAGCAGTTACTCGACGGCCGGGTACGAGCAGTACTTC.

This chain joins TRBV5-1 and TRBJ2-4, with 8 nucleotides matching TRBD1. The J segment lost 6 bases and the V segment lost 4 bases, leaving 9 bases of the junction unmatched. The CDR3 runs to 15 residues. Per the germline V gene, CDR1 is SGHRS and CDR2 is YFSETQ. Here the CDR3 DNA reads TGCGCCAGCAGCGCACGACAGGGGCCCTTAAACATTCAGTACTTC. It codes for CASSARQGPLNIQYF.

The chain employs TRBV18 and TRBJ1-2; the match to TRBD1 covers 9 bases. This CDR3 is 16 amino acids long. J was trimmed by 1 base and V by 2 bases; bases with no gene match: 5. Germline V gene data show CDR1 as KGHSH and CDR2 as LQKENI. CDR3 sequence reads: CASSPKTGGINYGYTF. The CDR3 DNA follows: TGTGCCAGCTCACCAAAGACAGGGGGTATTAACTATGGCTACACCTTC.

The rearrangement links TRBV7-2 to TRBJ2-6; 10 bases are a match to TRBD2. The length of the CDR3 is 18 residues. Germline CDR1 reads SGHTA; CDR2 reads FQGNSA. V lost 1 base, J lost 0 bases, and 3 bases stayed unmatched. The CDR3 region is CASSLGVAGGSGANVLTF. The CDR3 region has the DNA TGTGCCAGCAGCTTAGGAGTAGCGGGGGGCTCTGGGGCCAACGTCCTGACTTTC. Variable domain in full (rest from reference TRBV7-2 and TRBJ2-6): GAGVSQSPSNKVTEKGKDVELRCDPISGHTALYWYRQSLGQGLEFLIYFQGNSAPDKSGLPSDRFSAERTGGSVSTLTIQRTQQEDSAVYLCASSLGVAGGSGANVLTFGAGSRLTVL.